The rows below give T cell receptor beta chains drawn from one sample of a study of CD8 T cells in ankylosing spondylitis. TCRdb re-called the 5' RACE reads with MiXCR, one entry per CDR3 protein. Of some 200,000 distinct CDR3 sequences in the sample, around 24% were seen once. The sequenced material came from blood, either unsorted or a sorted T cell fraction (not recorded which). The receptor set was obtained from a male donor with ankylosing spondylitis or in good health (not recorded which). CDR3s include the opening cysteine and the closing phenylalanine or tryptophan. The order of the fields is CDR3 protein, CDR3 DNA, clone size, D gene, J gene, V gene, CDR3 length. The D gene is left open where the match is weak. Clone size, where shown, is once, few, many, or a class for clones that have expanded.

CSASSGGPNTEAFF,TGCAGTGCTAGTAGCGGAGGGCCGAACACTGAAGCTTTCTTT,-,-,TRBJ1-1,TRBV20-1,14
CASSLQGLANTGELFF,TGTGCCAGCAGCTTGCAGGGGCTCGCGAACACCGGGGAGCTGTTTTTT,many,-,TRBJ2-2,TRBV5-6,16
CASSSASGSLGAYNEQFF,TGTGCCAGCAGTTCGGCTAGCGGGAGTTTAGGTGCCTACAATGAGCAGTTCTTC,many,TRBD2,TRBJ2-1,TRBV7-6,18
CASSVGGISYNEQFF,TGTGCCAGCAGCGTAGGAGGGATCTCCTACAATGAGCAGTTCTTC,many,-,TRBJ2-1,TRBV9,15
CSASRGRNTEAFF,TGCAGTGCTAGCAGGGGGAGGAACACTGAAGCTTTCTTT,many,TRBD1,TRBJ1-1,TRBV20-1,13
CATSDPGTSKAGEQFF,TGTGCCACCAGTGACCCCGGGACTAGTAAGGCGGGTGAGCAGTTCTTC,few,TRBD2,TRBJ2-1,TRBV24-1,16
CAISEGRQGFSGANVLTF,TGTGCCATCAGTGAGGGGAGACAGGGCTTCTCTGGGGCCAACGTCCTGACTTTC,once,TRBD1,TRBJ2-6,TRBV10-3,18
CASSLGQGESGYTF,TGCGCCAGCAGCTTAGGACAGGGGGAGAGCGGCTACACCTTC,many,TRBD1,TRBJ1-2,TRBV5-1,14
CSATAYNEQFF,TGCAGTGCTACAGCATACAATGAGCAGTTCTTC,-,-,TRBJ2-1,TRBV20-1,11
CASSRLQNTGELFF,TGCGCCAGCAGTCGCCTACAGAACACCGGGGAGCTGTTTTTT,once,-,TRBJ2-2,TRBV10-1,14
CASSLGRPGGYEQYF,TGTGCCAGCAGCTTGGGCCGGCCGGGGGGGTACGAGCAGTACTTC,many,TRBD2,TRBJ2-7,TRBV7-2,15
CASSFFSGGTGELFF,TGTGCCAGCAGCTTTTTCTCGGGGGGAACCGGGGAGCTGTTTTTT,many,TRBD2,TRBJ2-2,TRBV7-2,15
CASSERTGLAGDSSYEQYF,TGCGCCAGCAGCGAACGAACGGGACTAGCGGGAGACTCCTCCTACGAGCAGTACTTC,many,TRBD2,TRBJ2-7,TRBV5-1,19
CSARGGTSTDTQYF,TGCAGTGCTAGGGGGGGGACTAGTACAGATACGCAGTATTTT,many,TRBD2,TRBJ2-3,TRBV20-1,14
CASSKGQWAQNEQFF,TGTGCCAGCAGCAAAGGACAGTGGGCGCAAAATGAGCAGTTCTTC,once,-,TRBJ2-1,TRBV6-1,15
CASSQAAGVQETQYF,TGCGCCAGCAGCCAAGCGGCAGGGGTCCAAGAGACCCAGTACTTC,-,-,TRBJ2-5,TRBV4-3,15
CSARPAGTDTQYF,TGCAGTGCTAGGCCCGCGGGCACAGATACGCAGTATTTT,few,-,TRBJ2-3,TRBV20-1,13
CASRRVEGGELFF,TGTGCCAGCAGAAGGGTTGAGGGCGGGGAGCTGTTTTTT,once,-,TRBJ2-2,TRBV6-1,13
CASSRQGNTEAFF,TGTGCCAGCAGCCGACAGGGGAACACTGAAGCTTTCTTT,many,TRBD1,TRBJ1-1,TRBV7-9,13
CASSYGAGGPYNEQFF,TGTGCCAGCAGTTACGGAGCGGGAGGGCCCTACAATGAGCAGTTCTTC,many,TRBD2,TRBJ2-1,TRBV27,16
CASSFKREGPKSYNEQFF,TGTGCCAGCAGTTTTAAGCGGGAGGGCCCAAAGTCCTACAATGAGCAGTTCTTC,few,TRBD2,TRBJ2-1,TRBV27,18
CASSQERRSYEQYF,TGTGCCAGCAGCCAAGAACGAAGGTCTTACGAGCAGTACTTC,many,-,TRBJ2-7,TRBV4-2,14
CASSPPHSGSYEQYF,TGTGCCAGCAGCCCTCCTCATAGCGGGAGTTACGAGCAGTACTTC,many,TRBD2,TRBJ2-7,TRBV5-5,15
CSVEGLSDRSYEQYF,TGCAGCGTTGAAGGGTTATCGGACAGGTCCTACGAGCAGTACTTC,-,TRBD1,TRBJ2-7,TRBV29-1,15
CASSPGTGYNEQFF,TGCGCCAGCAGCCCCGGGACGGGATACAATGAGCAGTTCTTC,many,-,TRBJ2-1,TRBV5-1,14
CSVGTSGGRSEQYF,TGCAGCGTTGGGACTAGCGGGGGAAGATCCGAGCAGTACTTC,many,TRBD2,TRBJ2-7,TRBV29-1,14
CATGHRVGSYEQYF,TGTGCCACCGGTCACCGTGTAGGCTCCTACGAGCAGTACTTC,many,-,TRBJ2-7,TRBV6-5,14
CASSYGPGPETYEQYF,TGTGCCAGCAGTTACGGTCCGGGACCCGAGACCTACGAGCAGTACTTC,many,-,TRBJ2-7,TRBV6-5,16
CSLRREYETQYF,TGCAGTCTTCGACGGGAATATGAGACCCAGTACTTC,few,-,TRBJ2-5,TRBV20-1,12
CSASRGTYEQYF,TGCAGTGCTAGTAGAGGTACCTACGAGCAGTACTTC,many,-,TRBJ2-7,TRBV20-1,12
CASSWEGRADTQYF,TGTGCCAGCAGTTGGGAGGGTAGAGCAGATACGCAGTATTTT,-,TRBD2,TRBJ2-3,TRBV7-8,14
CASSQFAGELHEQYF,TGCGCCAGCAGCCAATTCGCGGGAGAACTCCACGAGCAGTACTTC,-,TRBD2,TRBJ2-7,TRBV4-1,15
CASSQDPQDYGANVLTF,TGTGCCAGCAGCCAAGATCCCCAGGACTATGGGGCCAACGTCCTGACTTTC,many,-,TRBJ2-6,TRBV4-2,17
CASSGDSREKLFF,TGTGCCAGCAGCGGAGACAGTAGGGAAAAACTGTTTTTT,many,-,TRBJ1-4,TRBV9,13
CASSLGQIVATNEKLFF,TGTGCCAGCAGCTTAGGACAGATCGTTGCAACTAATGAAAAACTGTTTTTT,many,-,TRBJ1-4,TRBV5-5,17
CSVARGARTARYEQYF,TGCAGCGTTGCTAGGGGCGCGCGAACAGCTCGCTACGAGCAGTACTTC,-,-,TRBJ2-7,TRBV29-1,16
CSVEVSRGNEQFF,TGCAGCGTTGAAGTCTCCCGCGGGAATGAGCAGTTCTTC,few,-,TRBJ2-1,TRBV29-1,13
CASSDVGGYGYTF,TGCGCCAGCAGTGACGTGGGGGGCTATGGCTACACCTTC,many,-,TRBJ1-2,TRBV10-2,13
CASSHRPGNTIYF,TGCGCCAGCAGCCATCGCCCGGGAAACACCATATATTTT,many,-,TRBJ1-3,TRBV5-1,13
CASSSHLRTSGGSSYEQYF,TGTGCCAGCAGCTCGCATCTCAGGACTAGCGGGGGTAGCTCCTACGAGCAGTACTTC,many,TRBD2,TRBJ2-7,TRBV11-1,19
CSARVRLAGFSDTQYF,TGCAGTGCTAGAGTTAGACTAGCGGGATTTTCAGATACGCAGTATTTT,-,TRBD2,TRBJ2-3,TRBV20-1,16
CSVETGTNTEAFF,TGCAGCGTCGAAACAGGGACGAACACTGAAGCTTTCTTT,-,-,TRBJ1-1,TRBV29-1,13
CASSQGSSGANVLTF,TGTGCCAGCAGCCAAGGGAGCTCTGGGGCCAACGTCCTGACTTTC,few,-,TRBJ2-6,TRBV4-2,15
CASGQDYAGTDTQYF,TGTGCCAGCGGCCAAGACTACGCAGGCACAGATACGCAGTATTTT,-,-,TRBJ2-3,TRBV4-2,15
CASSLWQDYSNQPQHF,TGTGCCAGCAGTTTATGGCAGGATTATAGCAATCAGCCCCAGCATTTT,many,-,TRBJ1-5,TRBV28,16
CSARDPILAGAVF,TGCAGTGCTAGAGACCCCATCCTAGCGGGAGCTGTCTTC,-,TRBD2,TRBJ2-1,TRBV20-1,13
CASSQGTSGNEQYF,TGCGCCAGCAGCCAGGGGACTAGCGGGAACGAGCAGTACTTC,-,TRBD2,TRBJ2-7,TRBV5-1,14
CASSLLWNTEAFF,TGCGCCAGCAGCTTGCTCTGGAACACTGAAGCTTTCTTT,-,-,TRBJ1-1,TRBV5-1,13
CSLSGRGDEQFF,TGCAGCCTTAGCGGGAGAGGCGATGAGCAGTTCTTC,many,TRBD2,TRBJ2-1,TRBV29-1,12
CSVEDGGRTDTQYF,TGCAGCGTTGAAGACGGAGGCCGCACAGATACGCAGTATTTT,many,-,TRBJ2-3,TRBV29-1,14
CASSFRAVGEQYF,TGTGCCAGCAGTTTCCGGGCCGTGGGGGAGCAGTACTTC,-,-,TRBJ2-7,TRBV12-3/TRBV12-4,13